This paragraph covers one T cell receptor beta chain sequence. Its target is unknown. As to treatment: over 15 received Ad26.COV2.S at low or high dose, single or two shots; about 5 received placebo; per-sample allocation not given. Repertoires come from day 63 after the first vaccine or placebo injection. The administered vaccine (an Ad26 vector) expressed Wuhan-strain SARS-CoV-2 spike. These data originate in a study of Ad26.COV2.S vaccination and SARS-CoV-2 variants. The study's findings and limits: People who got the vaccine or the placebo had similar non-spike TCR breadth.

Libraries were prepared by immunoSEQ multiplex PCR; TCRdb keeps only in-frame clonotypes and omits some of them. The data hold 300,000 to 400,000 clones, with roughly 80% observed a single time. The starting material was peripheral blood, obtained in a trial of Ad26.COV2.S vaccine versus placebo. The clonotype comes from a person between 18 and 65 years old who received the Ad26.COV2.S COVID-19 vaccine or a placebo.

Here the CDR3 reads CASRGQGADTQYF. CDR3 DNA: TGTGCCAGCAGAGGACAGGGGGCAGATACGCAGTATTTT. The chain links TRBV25-1 to TRBJ2-3; 10 nucleotides line up with TRBD1. The germline V gene encodes CDR1 MGHDK and CDR2 SYGVNS. The V segment lost 6 bases and the J segment 4 bases; nucleotides outside the gene matches: 1. CDR3 size: 13 residues.